The source of this T cell receptor beta chain is a study of blood T cell repertoires in COVID-19. As originally analysed: Quantification of nucleated cells was approximated via reference gene primer amplification. Using immunoSEQ multiplex PCR, the repertoire was profiled, and TCRdb retains in-frame clones only, with some absent. V and J calls and clone size are given by that table; D and trimming were obtained from the DNA. The sample carries roughly 290,000 clones, 70% to 90% recorded once. There are 13 residues in the CDR3. Germline CDR1 and CDR2: SGHRS and YFSETQ. With 4 bases clipped from V and 2 bases from J, the junction kept 2 bases outside the gene matches. Individuals aged about 18 to 100 years were recruited from fewer than 30 US areas. Recovery among Cohort 3 donors was established by two negative PCRs, clearance, or symptom resolution.

Sample: PBMCs or T cells enriched from blood (not recorded which). This chain links TRBV5-1 with TRBJ1-2; 7 bases are a match to TRBD1. This receptor was obtained from a man under 40 who had recovered from COVID-19. Here the CDR3 DNA reads TGCGCCAGCAGCCGAGGGGGCAACTATGGCTACACCTTC. Protein: CASSRGGNYGYTF.